This TCR beta chain was profiled in a study of cytomegalovirus exposure and HLA in healthy donors. The CDR3 covers 14 residues. Germline CDR1 and CDR2: SGHTA and FQGTGA. Trimming removed 5 bases from V and 2 bases from J, with 13 bases in between. Researchers ran the PCR with 60 Vbeta and 13 Jbeta primers. Measured with immunoSEQ multiplex PCR; TCRdb has only the in-frame clones, and not every one. The sample includes about 190,000 clones, 65% to 90% of them seen just once. The chain has TRBV7-3 and TRBJ2-7; possible D gene TRBD2, 5 bases. The clonotype comes from a man aged 35 to 55 in good health and CMV-seropositive. The sample comprised PBMCs. The CDR3 here is CASSPTGVTYEQYF. In DNA, the CDR3 is TGTGCCAGCAGCCCCACCGGGGTGACCTACGAGCAGTACTTC.